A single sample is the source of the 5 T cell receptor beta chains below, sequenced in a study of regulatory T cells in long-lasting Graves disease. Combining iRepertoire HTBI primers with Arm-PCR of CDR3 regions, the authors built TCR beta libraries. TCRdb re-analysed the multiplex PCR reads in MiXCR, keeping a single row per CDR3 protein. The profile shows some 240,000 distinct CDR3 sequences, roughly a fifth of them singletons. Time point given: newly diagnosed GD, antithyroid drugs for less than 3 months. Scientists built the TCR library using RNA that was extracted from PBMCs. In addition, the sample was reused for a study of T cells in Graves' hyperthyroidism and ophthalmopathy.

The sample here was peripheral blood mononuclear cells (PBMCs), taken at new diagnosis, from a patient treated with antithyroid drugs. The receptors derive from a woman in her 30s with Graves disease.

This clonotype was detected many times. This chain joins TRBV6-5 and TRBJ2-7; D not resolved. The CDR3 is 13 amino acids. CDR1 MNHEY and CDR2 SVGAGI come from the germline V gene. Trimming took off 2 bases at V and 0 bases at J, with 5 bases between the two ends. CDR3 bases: TGTGCCAGCAGTTACCAGGCCTCCTACGAGCAGTACTTC. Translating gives CASSYQASYEQYF.

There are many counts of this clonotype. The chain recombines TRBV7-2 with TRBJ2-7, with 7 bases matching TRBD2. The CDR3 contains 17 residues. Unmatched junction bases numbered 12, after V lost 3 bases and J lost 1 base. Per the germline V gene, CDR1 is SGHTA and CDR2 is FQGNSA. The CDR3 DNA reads TGTGCCAGCAGCTTGACCCCCTTGCGGGGGATATCCTACGAGCAGTACTTC. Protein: CASSLTPLRGISYEQYF. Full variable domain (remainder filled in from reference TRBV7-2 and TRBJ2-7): GAGVSQSPSNKVTEKGKDVELRCDPISGHTALYWYRQSLGQGLEFLIYFQGNSAPDKSGLPSDRFSAERTGGSVSTLTIQRTQQEDSAVYLCASSLTPLRGISYEQYFGPGTRLTVT.

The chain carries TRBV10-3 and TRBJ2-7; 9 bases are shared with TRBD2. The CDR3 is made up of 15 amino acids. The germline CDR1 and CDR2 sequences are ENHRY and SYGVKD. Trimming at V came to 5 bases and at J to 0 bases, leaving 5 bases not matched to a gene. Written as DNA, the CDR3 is TGTGCCATCAGTTGGACTAGCGCGAGCTCCTACGAGCAGTACTTC. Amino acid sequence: CAISWTSASSYEQYF.

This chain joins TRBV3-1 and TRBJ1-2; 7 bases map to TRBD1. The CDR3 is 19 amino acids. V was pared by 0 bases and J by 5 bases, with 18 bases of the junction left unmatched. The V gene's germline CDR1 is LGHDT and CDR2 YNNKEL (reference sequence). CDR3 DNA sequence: TGTGCCAGCAGCCAAGATCGAGGGGGCGCATTCCCCCCTCTTTATGGCTACACCTTC. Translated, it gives CASSQDRGGAFPPLYGYTF.

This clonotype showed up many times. The CDR3 DNA follows: TGCAGTGCTTCCATGATTACGTACCAAGAGACCCAGTACTTC. Its translation: CSASMITYQETQYF. The chain carries TRBV20-1 and TRBJ2-5; no firm D call. The CDR3 sequence is 14 residues long. Germline V gene sequence: CDR1 DFQATT, CDR2 SNEGSKA (reference sequence). The ends were cut back, 5 bases at V and 0 bases at J, with 13 bases in the middle.